The sequence of this T cell receptor beta chain was determined in a study of T cell responses to AZD1222 COVID-19 vaccine. The CDR3 runs 13 residues. Germline V lookup: CDR1 SGHRS, CDR2 YFSETQ. V was cut by 5 bases and J by 7 bases, with 15 bases left in between. TCRdb's table, derived via immunoSEQ multiplex PCR, lists solely in-frame clones and lacks some. This table has over 85,000 clones, about 90% appearing once. The V call is TRBV5-1, the J call TRBJ1-2; TRBD1 might be the D (5 bases). This clonotype originated in an adult in good health. This specimen consisted of peripheral blood, obtained on day 0 of AZD1222 vaccination. CDR3 in amino acids: CASRAGIVGGYTF. The CDR3 DNA reads as TGCGCCAGCAGGGCAGGGATCGTTGGTGGCTACACCTTC. The complete variable domain, with remaining parts taken from reference TRBV5-1 and TRBJ1-2, reads KAGVTQTPRYLIKTRGQQVTLSCSPISGHRSVSWYQQTPGQGLQFLFEYFSETQRNKGNFPGRFSGRQFSNSRSEMNVSTLELGDSALYLCASRAGIVGGYTFGSGTRLTVV.